This TCR beta chain originates from a study of blood T cell repertoires in COVID-19. Across the whole study: Sites across the United States, Italy and Spain contributed samples from acute and convalescent COVID-19. PBMCs, B-cell-depleted T cells, or T cells provided the cDNA or gDNA that made up the material.

Using immunoSEQ multiplex PCR, the repertoire was profiled, and TCRdb retains in-frame clones only, with some absent. Of under 65,000 clones in the sample, almost 80% were seen once. In terms of age and location, participants ranged from about 18 to 95 years and lived in about 25 US areas. Participants' own reports of clinical history determined their cohort assignment. Input material: PBMCs or T cells enriched from blood (not recorded which). The clonotype comes from a woman between 45 and 60 years old with acute COVID-19.

CDR3 nucleotides: TGTGCCAGCAGCTTAGGTCGGGGGACGGGCAATGAGCAGTTCTTC. Translation: CASSLGRGTGNEQFF. The V and J genes are TRBV11-3 and TRBJ2-1, with D possibly TRBD2 on 6 matching bases. The CDR3 runs to 15 residues. Trimming stripped 1 base from V and 6 bases from J, with 13 bases between. From germline, CDR1 is SGHNT and CDR2 YENEEA.